This entry lists 11 T cell receptor beta chains sequenced from one sample in a study of human T cells and chemical hapten exposure. Time point of the sample: healthy volunteer bleed at 2 weeks. Before extraction, the whole blood was not fractionated, and total RNA was taken from it. MiXCR, run by TCRdb on the RACE reads, gives a single entry per CDR3 protein. The sample has some 45,000 distinct CDR3 sequences, less than 4.5% seen once. Source material: whole blood. The source of these receptors is a human donor in good health. Some clones in this sample may be carry-over from other donors' samples.

This clonotype has only a few counts. The V and J genes are TRBV6-2 or TRBV6-3 and TRBJ1-1; D unresolved. The CDR3 loop spans 16 amino acids. V was cut by 0 bases and J by 0 bases, with 11 bases left in between. Germline CDR1 reads MNHEY; CDR2 reads SVGEGT. The CDR3 DNA is TGTGCCAGCAGTTACTCCCTCTGGGATATGAACACTGAAGCTTTCTTT. Translated, it gives CASSYSLWDMNTEAFF.

V gene TRBV6-6 combines with J gene TRBJ2-7; TRBD2 matches at 7 bases. Germline V CDR1 and CDR2: MNHNY, SVGAGI (reference sequence). This CDR3 is 15 amino acids long. V gave up 0 bases and J gave up 3 bases; unmatched junction bases: 5. Written as DNA, the CDR3 is TGTGCCAGCAGTTACTCGCCTAGCGGCCACTACGAGCAGTACTTC. Translated: CASSYSPSGHYEQYF.

In its sample, this clonotype was seen many times. CDR3 sequence: CASSRISNTGELFF. The DNA of the CDR3 is TGTGCCAGCAGCCGCATATCGAACACCGGGGAGCTGTTTTTT. This chain uses TRBV3-1 with TRBJ2-2; no clear D. The CDR3 has 14 residues. Trimming pared 4 bases from V and 0 bases from J, leaving 6 bases between. Germline lookup yields CDR1 LGHDT and CDR2 YNNKEL (reference sequence).

This clonotype was counted a few times. The V and J genes are TRBV5-4 and TRBJ2-7; D uncertain. Looked up from germline, CDR1 is SGHNT and CDR2 is YYREEE (reference sequence). CDR3 size: 15 residues. The V and J ends lost 1 base and 0 bases respectively, with 11 bases between them. CDR3 nucleotides: TGTGCCAGCAGCTTGAAGGTCCCAAGCTCCTACGAGCAGTACTTC. Translation: CASSLKVPSSYEQYF.

There are a few counts of this clonotype. The J gene is TRBJ2-5, the V gene TRBV7-9, with 10 bases that match TRBD1. The CDR3 is 15 amino acids. V was pared by 5 bases and J by 4 bases, with 7 bases of the junction left unmatched. CDR1 is SEHNR and CDR2 is FQNEAQ in the germline V gene (reference sequence). The DNA for the CDR3 is TGTGCCAGCAGCCGCGACAGGGGGCAACGAGAGACCCAGTACTTC. Protein sequence: CASSRDRGQRETQYF.

Only one count was recorded for this clonotype. The junction differs from germline at one of its ends, possibly a read error. The chain couples TRBV5-1 to TRBJ1-1; D gene unclear. The CDR3 is 15 amino acids. Per germline, CDR1 SGHRS and CDR2 YFSETQ. CDR3 nucleotides: TGCGCCAGCAGCTTGGCCCTGGCCTCTAACACTGAATCTTTCTTT. As protein: CASSLALASNTESFF.

Only a few counts were recorded for this clonotype. In nucleotides, the CDR3 is TGCGCCAGCAGCTTGAAAGCGGTGAATGAGCAGTTCTTC. This sequence encodes CASSLKAVNEQFF. V and J are TRBV5-1 and TRBJ2-1; TRBD2 is a possible D gene (5 bases). This CDR3 contains 13 residues. V was clipped by 1 base and J by 7 bases, with 9 bases between them. CDR1 SGHRS and CDR2 YFSETQ come from the germline V gene.

The chain links TRBV27 to TRBJ1-4; D is undetermined. This CDR3 comprises 15 residues. Germline V gives CDR1 MNHEY, CDR2 SMNVEV (reference sequence). Trimming pared 0 bases from V and 4 bases from J, leaving 9 bases between. CDR3 in DNA: TGTGCCAGCAGTTTATCGACGGCAGTTAATGAAAAACTGTTTTTT. It translates to CASSLSTAVNEKLFF.

This clonotype was seen a handful of times. The chain is built from TRBV11-2 and TRBJ1-1; no definite D call. V was pared by 1 base and J by 1 base, with 7 bases between. CDR3 length: 14 amino acids. Germline V gives CDR1 SGHAT, CDR2 FQNNGV. CDR3 DNA sequence: TGTGCCAGCAGCTTAGGTGTCACGAACACTGAAGCTTTCTTT. Its translation: CASSLGVTNTEAFF.

This clonotype has more than one count but fewer than ten. The chain couples TRBV15 to TRBJ2-4; tentatively, D is TRBD1 (6 bases). Trimming cost V 6 bases and J 8 bases, with 17 bases left between them. Per germline, CDR1 LNHNV and CDR2 YYDKDF (reference sequence). This CDR3 has 14 amino acids. The CDR3 nucleotides read TGTGCCACCAGTCGCGGACAGTCCTTCGACATTCAGTACTTC. As protein: CATSRGQSFDIQYF.

The table lists this clonotype with many counts. The chain is built from TRBV12-3 or TRBV12-4 and TRBJ2-1; possible D gene TRBD2, 6 bases. The CDR3 runs 15 residues. V was shortened by 8 bases and J by 3 bases, with 17 bases between the two germline ends. The CDR3 loop reads CASAARAGLYNEQFF. For the CDR3, the DNA is TGTGCCAGCGCCGCCCGGGCGGGACTCTACAATGAGCAGTTCTTC.